The 24 T cell receptor beta chains below all came from one sample that was sequenced in a study of blood T cells in healthy people across ages. Sample-barcoded 5' priming and a J-beta primer mix drove a second PCR of 7 to 11 cycles. From the 5' RACE reads, TCRdb called clonotypes with MiXCR, one entry per CDR3 protein. This table holds about 640,000 distinct CDR3 sequences, approximately 30% found once. Sequencing was performed on blood. The receptor set was obtained from a woman of 80 years or more in good health.

The chain recombines TRBV6-1 with TRBJ2-1; D unclear. The CDR3 is 12 amino acids. Looked up from germline, CDR1 is MNHNS and CDR2 is SASEGT. With 0 bases removed from V and 6 bases from J, the gap between germline ends came to 3 bases. The chain's CDR3 is CASSEALNEQFF. The CDR3 region has the DNA TGTGCCAGCAGTGAAGCGCTCAATGAGCAGTTCTTC.

This clonotype appeared many times. The rearrangement links TRBV6-5 to TRBJ2-3; 11 bases match TRBD1. The CDR3 consists of 15 residues. The germline V gene has CDR1 MNHEY and CDR2 SVGAGI. The J segment lost 3 bases and the V segment lost 6 bases, leaving 5 bases of the junction unmatched. CDR3 loop: CASRPGTGGTDTQYF. The CDR3 coding sequence is TGTGCCAGCAGACCAGGGACAGGGGGGACAGATACGCAGTATTTT.

Turning to this clonotype: This may come from a read error, since a much larger clone is one base off. The chain recombines TRBV20-1 with TRBJ2-3; 9 bases align to TRBD2. With V trimmed by 4 bases and J by 3 bases, 5 bases remained unmatched. There are 14 residues in the CDR3. Germline CDR1 DFQATT, CDR2 SNEGSKA (reference sequence). The CDR3 region is CSANEREVTDTQYF. As DNA, the CDR3 is TGCAGTGCTAATGAGCGGGAGGTTACAGATACGCAGTATTTT.

This clonotype was picked up many times. This chain connects TRBV19 to TRBJ2-7; D possibly corresponds to TRBD1 (6 bases). V lost 1 base, J lost 0 bases, and 13 bases lay in between. The CDR3 is made up of 16 amino acids. The germline V gene has CDR1 LNHDA and CDR2 SQIVND (reference sequence). CDR3 in DNA: TGTGCCAGTAGTATAGGTCCCGGACAGAGCTCCTACGAGCAGTACTTC. Its protein is CASSIGPGQSSYEQYF.

This clonotype was picked up many times. The chain uses TRBV2 and TRBJ2-5, with TRBD1 matching over 10 bases. V was clipped by 0 bases and J by 5 bases; unmatched bases: 9. CDR1 is SNHLY and CDR2 is FYNNEI in the germline V gene. The CDR3 is made up of 17 amino acids. In nucleotides, the CDR3 is TGTGCCAGCAGTGAAGCTCTTGGGACAGGGGTGAGGGAGACCCAGTACTTC. This translates into CASSEALGTGVRETQYF. The variable domain in full, completed from reference TRBV2 and TRBJ2-5, reads EPEVTQTPSHQVTQMGQEVILRCVPISNHLYFYWYRQILGQKVEFLVSFYNNEISEKSEIFDDQFSVERPDGSNFTLKIRSTKLEDSAMYFCASSEALGTGVRETQYFGPGTRLLVL.

At least ten counts were recorded for this clonotype. The chain couples TRBV10-3 to TRBJ2-1; a possible D gene is TRBD1 (6 bases). V shed 9 bases and J shed 4 bases, with 16 bases lying between them. Per the germline V gene, CDR1 is ENHRY and CDR2 is SYGVKD. The CDR3 runs 14 residues. As DNA, the CDR3 is TGTGCCATGGGGAGCGGACAGCCATACAATGAGCAGTTCTTC. It encodes CAMGSGQPYNEQFF.

This chain uses TRBV14 with TRBJ2-5; 7 bases fit TRBD1. Germline V CDR1 and CDR2: SGHDN, FVKESK. The J segment lost 5 bases and the V segment lost 3 bases, leaving 12 bases of the junction unmatched. This CDR3 is 16 amino acids long. DNA for the CDR3: TGTGCCAGCAGCCACCGACAGGGAGTCCGTCGGGAGACCCAGTACTTC. Translating it yields CASSHRQGVRRETQYF.

The CDR3 spells CAWNRDRVNSPLHF. CDR3 nucleotide sequence: TGTGCCTGGAACCGGGACAGGGTTAATTCACCCCTCCACTTT. The rearrangement links TRBV30 to TRBJ1-6; 9 bases are a match to TRBD1. The ends lost 4 bases at V and 6 bases at J; junction bases unmatched: 4. This CDR3 region has 14 residues. CDR1 is GTSNPN, CDR2 SVGIG, per germline (reference sequence).

This clonotype was counted only a few times. The chain joins TRBV20-1 to TRBJ1-1; D ambiguous. Germline assignment: CDR1 DFQATT and CDR2 SNEGSKA (reference sequence). Trimming took 6 bases from V and 5 from J, leaving 10 bases between them. This CDR3 region has 11 residues. The CDR3 sequence is CSAPGMTEAFF. The CDR3 coding sequence is TGCAGTGCCCCCGGGATGACTGAAGCTTTCTTT.

The chain uses TRBV5-1 and TRBJ2-1; 12 bases are shared with TRBD2. V shed 4 bases and J 7 bases; nucleotides not matched to a gene: 6. The CDR3 totals 15 residues. Germline V CDR1 and CDR2: SGHRS, YFSETQ. The CDR3 reads CASSPRGLAGNEQFF. The CDR3 DNA reads as TGCGCCAGCAGCCCCAGAGGACTAGCGGGGAATGAGCAGTTCTTC.

The gene calls are TRBV5-1 and TRBJ2-5; 8 positions agree with TRBD2. CDR3 length: 16 amino acids. Per germline, CDR1 SGHRS and CDR2 YFSETQ. Trimming at V came to 5 bases and at J to 11 bases, leaving 20 bases not matched to a gene. Here the CDR3 DNA reads TGCGCCAGCAGACCCCCTGGCGGGGGGCGCCACAATGAGCAGTACTTC. This codes for CASRPPGGGRHNEQYF.

This clonotype was seen many times. The V and J genes are TRBV20-1 and TRBJ2-5; D possibly matches TRBD1 or TRBD2 (5 bases each). Germline CDR1 is DFQATT and CDR2 is SNEGSKA (reference sequence). Trimming took 5 bases from V and 4 from J, leaving 17 bases between them. The CDR3 runs to 14 residues. The CDR3 DNA reads as TGCAGTGCTCGCTCCGGGACCTACCCAGAGACCCAGTACTTC. Translated, it gives CSARSGTYPETQYF.

V gene TRBV2 combines with J gene TRBJ1-4, with D maybe TRBD1 (6 bases). This CDR3 is built from 15 residues. V was cut by 4 bases and J by 7 bases, with 16 bases left in between. Germline V lookup: CDR1 SNHLY, CDR2 FYNNEI. CDR3 in DNA: TGTGCCAGCAGTGCACCGACAGGTCAGGGTGAAAAACTGTTTTTT. Amino acids: CASSAPTGQGEKLFF.

In this sample, this clonotype turned up a few times. A read error may be the cause here, since a much bigger clone is one base away. The chain joins TRBV11-2 to TRBJ2-1; D tentatively reads TRBD1 or TRBD2 (6 bases each). The V gene lost 7 bases and the J gene lost 7 bases, with 20 bases spanning the gap. The CDR3 consists of 15 residues. Germline CDR1 reads SGHAT; CDR2 reads FQNNGV. The CDR3 loop reads CASTEGGIQGNEQFF. CDR3 bases: TGTGCCAGCACCGAGGGGGGTATCCAGGGAAATGAGCAGTTCTTC.

This clonotype was seen only a few times. The genes are TRBV7-8 and TRBJ1-2; D perhaps matches TRBD1 (6 bases). The V gene lost 2 bases and the J gene lost 8 bases, with 18 bases spanning the gap. The CDR3 is made up of 15 amino acids. The germline V gene encodes CDR1 SGHVS and CDR2 FQNEAQ. As DNA, the CDR3 is TGTGCCAGCAGCTTAAAGGGACACTTGGGGTTCGGCTACACCTTC. Its translation: CASSLKGHLGFGYTF. Using reference TRBV7-8 and TRBJ1-2 for the parts outside the CDR3, the full variable domain is GAGVSQSPRYKVAKRGQDVALRCDPISGHVSLFWYQQALGQGPEFLTYFQNEAQLDKSGLPSDRFFAERPEGSVSTLKIQRTQQEDSAVYLCASSLKGHLGFGYTFGSGTRLTVV.

This clonotype has ten or more counts. A much larger clone lies one base from this, so it may be a read error. The chain carries TRBV6-1 and TRBJ2-3; 8 bases agree with TRBD2. Germline CDR1 and CDR2: MNHNS and SASEGT. The V and J ends lost 2 bases and 6 bases, in that order; junction bases with no gene match: 4. The CDR3 contains 14 residues. In DNA form, the CDR3 reads TGTGCCAGCAGTGAACGGGGGGGGTGCGATACGCAGTATTTT. The encoded protein is CASSERGGCDTQYF.

The chain employs TRBV6-1 and TRBJ2-2; TRBD1 aligns across 7 bases. The CDR3 spans 14 residues. Germline assignment: CDR1 MNHNS and CDR2 SASEGT. Trimming cost V 6 bases and J 1 base; bases outside gene matches: 2. Here the CDR3 reads CASSHRGNTGELFF. The CDR3 DNA is TGTGCCAGCAGCCACAGGGGGAACACCGGGGAGCTGTTTTTT.

In its sample, this clonotype was seen many times. V and J are TRBV20-1 and TRBJ2-4, with D unclear. Germline loops: CDR1 DFQATT, CDR2 SNEGSKA (reference sequence). V gave up 3 bases and J gave up 2 bases, with 8 bases separating them. This CDR3 is built from 13 residues. This CDR3 reads CSARDPTKNIQYF. CDR3 sequence (DNA): TGCAGTGCTAGGGATCCGACCAAAAACATTCAGTACTTC.

This clonotype was seen ten or more times. V is TRBV9 and J is TRBJ2-4; the D call may be TRBD1 or TRBD2 (5 bases each). The CDR3 spans 14 residues. CDR1 is SGDLS and CDR2 is YYNGEE in the germline V gene. V was shortened by 4 bases and J by 8 bases, with 16 bases between the two germline ends. The CDR3 DNA is TGTGCCAGCAGCCCCGGGGACCGGGCGGACATTCAGTACTTC. Translated, it gives CASSPGDRADIQYF.

This clonotype has a handful of counts. The chain links TRBV7-3 to TRBJ1-1; weak D call: TRBD1 (6 bases). CDR1 is SGHTA, CDR2 FQGTGA, per germline. This CDR3 has 13 residues. Between the trimmed V and J ends, which lost 6 bases and 0 bases, there was a span of 8 bases. CDR3 residues: CASSKGVNTEAFF. The CDR3 bases are TGTGCCAGCAGTAAGGGGGTGAACACTGAAGCTTTCTTT.

The chain employs TRBV11-2 and TRBJ1-1; D may be TRBD1 (5 bases). CDR3 length equals 13 residues. V dropped 3 bases and J dropped 5 bases, with 10 bases sitting between them. Germline V lookup: CDR1 SGHAT, CDR2 FQNNGV. CDR3 in amino acids: CASSFSGVTEAFF. The CDR3 DNA sequence: TGTGCCAGCAGCTTTTCGGGGGTTACTGAAGCTTTCTTT.

This clonotype was seen at least ten times. The rearrangement joins TRBV25-1 to TRBJ2-7; possibly TRBD2 for D (6 bases). V dropped 5 bases and J dropped 4 bases, with 15 bases sitting between them. The CDR3 runs to 14 residues. Germline assignment: CDR1 MGHDK and CDR2 SYGVNS. CDR3 nucleotide sequence: TGTGCCAGCAGTTTCGGGGACTCCAGGTACGAGCAGTACTTC. The encoded protein is CASSFGDSRYEQYF.

This clonotype was seen many times. This chain links TRBV20-1 with TRBJ1-1, with a possible D match to TRBD1 (5 bases). Trimming took off 1 base at V and 3 bases at J, with 9 bases between the two ends. The V gene's germline CDR1 is DFQATT and CDR2 SNEGSKA (reference sequence). CDR3 length equals 13 residues. DNA of the CDR3: TGCAGTGCTAGAGTCCCGGGGCACACTGAAGCTTTCTTT. Its protein is CSARVPGHTEAFF.

There are many counts of this clonotype. The chain links TRBV7-2 to TRBJ1-2; D is undetermined. V lost 4 bases, J lost 3 bases, and 6 bases lay in between. The germline CDR1 and CDR2 sequences are SGHTA and FQGNSA. This CDR3 spans 12 amino acids. CDR3 amino acids: CASSSLDYGYTF. Here the CDR3 DNA reads TGTGCCAGCAGCTCCCTTGACTATGGCTACACCTTC.